Below are 19 T cell receptor beta chains sequenced from a single sample in a study of blood T cell repertoires in COVID-19. Data came from immunoSEQ multiplex PCR; TCRdb stores just in-frame clones and leaves some out. The sample consists of approximately 170,000 clones, more than 75% of them appearing once. The specimen was peripheral blood. These receptors were collected from a man aged 55 to 70 with active or convalescent COVID-19.

The genes are TRBV13 and TRBJ2-7, with 16 positions matching TRBD2. Germline assignment: CDR1 PRHDT and CDR2 FYEKMQ (reference sequence). The CDR3 has 15 residues. V trimming: 5 bases; J trimming: 6 bases; junction bases outside the gene matches: 4. The CDR3 DNA reads as TGTGCCAGCAGCCAGGGGACTAGCGGGAGGGGCGAGCAGTACTTC. Translating it yields CASSQGTSGRGEQYF.

The gene calls are TRBV24-1 and TRBJ2-3, with TRBD2 identical over 7 bases. Trimming at V came to 0 bases and at J to 4 bases, leaving 0 bases not matched to a gene. The CDR3 extends over 14 amino acids. The germline V gene encodes CDR1 KGHDR and CDR2 SFDVKD. CDR3 amino acids: CATSDLTSADTQYF. CDR3 in DNA: TGTGCCACCAGTGATTTGACTAGCGCAGATACGCAGTATTTT.

The CDR3 sequence: CASSPSTEGYGYTF. The CDR3 DNA follows: TGTGCCAGCTCACCTTCGACGGAGGGCTATGGCTACACCTTC. The chain links TRBV18 to TRBJ1-2; no clear D. The CDR3 loop spans 14 amino acids. V was cut by 3 bases and J by 4 bases, with 12 bases left in between. The V gene's germline CDR1 is KGHSH and CDR2 LQKENI.

The rearrangement uses TRBV7-2 and TRBJ2-7, with TRBD2 matching 8 bases. V dropped 5 bases and J dropped 0; count of bases not matched to a gene: 12. This CDR3 is 17 amino acids long. Germline values: CDR1 SGHTA, CDR2 FQGNSA. CDR3 amino acids: CASSPRWAGGNSYEQYF. In DNA, the CDR3 is TGTGCCAGCAGCCCACGGTGGGCGGGGGGCAACTCCTACGAGCAGTACTTC.

The gene calls are TRBV5-1 and TRBJ1-2; a weak D match, TRBD1 (6 bases). Trimming removed 4 bases from V and 4 bases from J, with 17 bases in between. The germline CDR1 and CDR2 sequences are SGHRS and YFSETQ. This CDR3 region has 15 residues. The CDR3 coding sequence is TGCGCCAGCAGCGGGGGGGACACCAGAACCTATGGCTACACCTTC. It is translated as CASSGGDTRTYGYTF.

The chain is built from TRBV2 and TRBJ1-4; 9 nucleotides agree with TRBD1. Trimming cost V 6 bases and J 4 bases; bases outside gene matches: 3. Germline loops: CDR1 SNHLY, CDR2 FYNNEI. The CDR3 consists of 14 residues. As DNA, the CDR3 is TGTGCCAGCAGGGAGGACAGGGGTAATGAAAAACTGTTTTTT. This translates into CASREDRGNEKLFF.

DNA of the CDR3: TGTGCCATCAATGGGGCCGCTAACTATGGCTACACCTTC. Its translation: CAINGAANYGYTF. The gene calls are TRBV10-3 and TRBJ1-2, with D maybe TRBD1 (5 bases). V lost 7 bases and J lost 0, with 9 bases in between. This CDR3 is 13 amino acids long. Per the germline V gene, CDR1 is ENHRY and CDR2 is SYGVKD.

This rearrangement joins TRBV3-1 (or the pseudogene TRBV3-2) to TRBJ1-1; TRBD1 might be the D (5 bases). The germline V gene encodes CDR1 LGHDT and CDR2 YNNKEL (reference sequence). V was cut by 3 bases and J by 3 bases, with 17 bases left in between. CDR3 size: 16 residues. For the CDR3, the DNA is TGTGCCAGCAGCCACACCCCTCGGGGGGTCGACACTGAAGCTTTCTTT. Amino acids: CASSHTPRGVDTEAFF.

This clone was seen only a few times. This sequence joins TRBV4-1 and TRBJ2-7, with 9 nucleotides matching TRBD1. Trimming took 4 bases from V and 4 from J; bases not matched to a gene: 8. CDR3 length: 15 amino acids. In germline, CDR1 is MGHRA, CDR2 YSYEKL. The CDR3 sequence: CASSPRTGVAYEQYF. CDR3 sequence (DNA): TGCGCCAGCAGCCCGCGGACAGGGGTGGCTTACGAGCAGTACTTC.

V gene TRBV5-6 combines with J gene TRBJ2-7; D gene ambiguous. Trimming pared 2 bases from V and 1 base from J, leaving 10 bases between. This CDR3 region has 14 residues. Germline V lookup: CDR1 SGHDT, CDR2 YYEEEE. The CDR3 here is CASSFGPASYEQYF. CDR3 in DNA: TGTGCCAGCAGCTTTGGGCCGGCTTCCTACGAGCAGTACTTC.

Worth noting for this clone: The sample carries other DNA sequences with the same CDR3. J is TRBJ1-2 and V is TRBV5-1; possible D gene TRBD1, 6 bases. Germline assignment: CDR1 SGHRS and CDR2 YFSETQ. This CDR3 comprises 12 residues. Trimming removed 0 bases from V and 7 bases from J, with 7 bases in between. The CDR3 DNA is TGCGCCAGCAGCTTGGAACAGGGTGGCTACACCTTC. Translated: CASSLEQGGYTF.

The gene calls are TRBV7-9 and TRBJ2-2; 9 positions match TRBD1. V trimming: 8 bases; J trimming: 3 bases; junction bases outside the gene matches: 7. The CDR3 has 15 residues. Germline CDR1 and CDR2: SEHNR and FQNEAQ (reference sequence). CDR3 region: CASLGDRVHTGELFF. Written as DNA, the CDR3 is TGTGCCAGCCTCGGGGACAGGGTTCACACCGGGGAGCTGTTTTTT.

This clone was counted between two and nine times. The CDR3, as DNA: TGTGCCAGCAGCTTGGCTACTAGAGAGCAGTACTTC. It codes for CASSLATREQYF. The chain couples TRBV5-4 to TRBJ2-7; TRBD2 might be the D (5 bases). This CDR3 spans 12 amino acids. Trimming took off 0 bases at V and 7 bases at J, with 8 bases between the two ends. Germline CDR1 is SGHNT and CDR2 is YYREEE (reference sequence).

This clone occurred once. V usage is TRBV7-9 and J usage is TRBJ2-7, with 8 positions matching TRBD1. CDR1 is SEHNR, CDR2 FQNEAQ, per germline (reference sequence). J lost 2 bases, V lost 6 bases, and 6 bases had no gene match. This CDR3 comprises 14 residues. CDR3 DNA sequence: TGTGCCAGCAGTTGGTCCAGGGGGCCCTACGAGCAGTACTTC. Translated, it gives CASSWSRGPYEQYF.

The chain has TRBV13 and TRBJ2-1; D is unresolved. V was trimmed by 5 bases and J by 1 base, leaving 27 bases between them. Germline V gene lookup returns CDR1 PRHDT and CDR2 FYEKMQ (reference sequence). The CDR3 is made up of 20 amino acids. As DNA, the CDR3 is TGTGCCAGCAGCCGACGCACTTGGGTGACCTACGCGGATTCCTACAATGAGCAGTTCTTC. Protein sequence: CASSRRTWVTYADSYNEQFF.

The rearrangement links TRBV7-2 to TRBJ2-1; 9 bases match TRBD2. Germline V gene lookup returns CDR1 SGHTA and CDR2 FQGNSA. V trimming: 2 bases; J trimming: 5 bases; junction bases outside the gene matches: 4. The CDR3 has 15 residues. The CDR3 region has the DNA TGTGCCAGCAGCTTATGGACTAGCGAGAACAATGAGCAGTTCTTC. Amino acid sequence: CASSLWTSENNEQFF.

The rearrangement uses TRBV10-3 and TRBJ1-5, with 8 bases matching TRBD1. Trimming cost V 6 bases and J 5 bases; bases outside gene matches: 3. CDR1 is ENHRY, CDR2 SYGVKD, per germline. The CDR3 loop spans 13 amino acids. The CDR3 DNA reads as TGTGCCATCAGGGGACAGGAGGATCAGCCCCAGCATTTT. It is translated as CAIRGQEDQPQHF.

The chain uses TRBV3-1 (or the pseudogene TRBV3-2) and TRBJ1-3; D may be TRBD1 (6 bases). V lost 4 bases and J lost 0, with 10 bases in between. This CDR3 region has 15 residues. Germline V lookup: CDR1 LGHDT, CDR2 YNNKEL (reference sequence). The CDR3 region is CASSLRTVSGNTIYF. CDR3 DNA sequence: TGTGCCAGCAGCCTCCGGACAGTCTCTGGAAACACCATATATTTT.

The CDR3 region is CASSGGSTGELFF. CDR3 sequence (DNA): TGTGCCAGCAGCGGGGGAAGTACCGGGGAGCTGTTTTTT. This chain connects TRBV12-3 or TRBV12-4 to TRBJ2-2; D possibly corresponds to TRBD2 (6 bases). The CDR3 has 13 amino acids. With 6 bases removed from V and 5 bases from J, the gap between germline ends came to 10 bases.